A single sample gave rise to the 31 T cell receptor beta chains below, sequenced in a study of shared clonotypes between healthy human individuals. The repertoire was sequenced with immunoSEQ multiplex PCR; TCRdb's copy has only in-frame clones and lacks some. The sample shows 2 million to 3 million clones, approximately 94% of them seen only once. Sequenced input: naive CD4+ T cells from PBMCs. Subset noted: CD45RA+ positively selected. The receptors come from a man aged 18 to 29 in good health. Some clones in this sample may be carry-over from other donors' samples.

The chain joins TRBV6-6 to TRBJ2-1, with D perhaps matching TRBD2 (5 bases). V dropped 5 bases and J dropped 2 bases, with 7 bases sitting between them. This CDR3 is 13 amino acids long. Germline V gene sequence: CDR1 MNHNY, CDR2 SVGAGI (reference sequence). The CDR3 loop is CASSQEAYNEQFF. For the CDR3, the DNA is TGTGCCAGCAGTCAGGAGGCCTACAATGAGCAGTTCTTC.

The rearrangement joins TRBV18 to TRBJ1-5; TRBD1 agrees at 9 bases. In germline, CDR1 is KGHSH, CDR2 LQKENI. CDR3 length: 16 amino acids. V trimming: 2 bases; J trimming: 2 bases; junction bases outside the gene matches: 4. The CDR3 sequence is CASSPGRTGGNQPQHF. The DNA of the CDR3 is TGTGCCAGCTCACCAGGGAGGACAGGGGGCAATCAGCCCCAGCATTTT.

The CDR3 sequence is CASSLGTDRGADYGYTF. The DNA of the CDR3 is TGTGCCAGCAGCTTGGGAACAGACAGGGGAGCGGACTATGGCTACACCTTC. V gene TRBV11-3 combines with J gene TRBJ1-2; TRBD1 agrees at 8 bases. The CDR3 spans 17 residues. The J segment lost 3 bases and the V segment lost 3 bases, leaving 12 bases of the junction unmatched. Germline values: CDR1 SGHNT, CDR2 YENEEA.

As regards this clone: The same CDR3 is also encoded by other DNA sequences in this sample. V usage is TRBV29-1 and J usage is TRBJ1-2; D gene uncertain. Germline-derived CDR1 and CDR2 are SQVTM and ANQGSEA. The CDR3 loop spans 8 amino acids. V lost 3 bases and J lost 11, with 4 bases in between. This chain's CDR3 is CSVERYTF. DNA of the CDR3: TGCAGCGTTGAGCGGTACACCTTC.

The chain joins TRBV28 to TRBJ2-1, with 14 bases aligning to TRBD2. CDR3 length: 18 amino acids. Germline-derived CDR1 and CDR2 are MDHEN and SYDVKM. After removal of 2 bases from V and 2 bases from J, the junction contained 5 bases not matched to a gene. Here the CDR3 DNA reads TGTGCCAGCAGTTTAATAGGACTAGCGGGAGGTACCTACAATGAGCAGTTCTTC. Translation: CASSLIGLAGGTYNEQFF.

This chain joins TRBV5-1 and TRBJ1-2, with 7 bases fitting TRBD1. V shed 4 bases and J 0 bases; nucleotides not matched to a gene: 6. The CDR3 is 15 amino acids. Germline V gene lookup returns CDR1 SGHRS and CDR2 YFSETQ. The CDR3 DNA sequence: TGCGCCAGCAGCCGCCCGGGGACAGCTAACTATGGCTACACCTTC. Translated: CASSRPGTANYGYTF.

V and J are TRBV27 and TRBJ1-5; D remains unclear. Germline values: CDR1 MNHEY, CDR2 SMNVEV (reference sequence). Trimming stripped 2 bases from V and 5 bases from J, with 10 bases between. This CDR3 is built from 14 residues. CDR3 loop: CASSLEGRDQPQHF. In DNA form, the CDR3 reads TGTGCCAGCAGTTTAGAGGGCCGGGATCAGCCCCAGCATTTT.

CDR3 region: CASSLGGASNQPQHF. The CDR3 region has the DNA TGTGCCAGCAGTCTGGGGGGGGCTAGCAATCAGCCCCAGCATTTT. The rearrangement uses TRBV6-5 and TRBJ1-5; possible D gene TRBD1, 6 bases. CDR1 and CDR2 from the germline V gene are MNHEY and SVGAGI. The V and J ends lost 5 bases and 0 bases respectively, with 11 bases between them. The length of the CDR3 is 15 residues.

This chain links TRBV7-8 with TRBJ1-5, with D uncertain. CDR3 length equals 17 residues. The V end was cut by 5 bases, the J end by 2 bases, with 19 bases between. Germline-derived CDR1 and CDR2 are SGHVS and FQNEAQ. The CDR3 nucleotides are TGTGCCAGCAGCGCGAATGACCCTACATGGGGCAATCAGCCCCAGCATTTT. Translating it yields CASSANDPTWGNQPQHF.

The chain uses TRBV7-3 and TRBJ2-1; possible D gene TRBD2, 5 bases. The CDR3 totals 15 residues. The germline V gene encodes CDR1 SGHTA and CDR2 FQGTGA. The germline V and J ends were trimmed by 2 bases and 9 bases, with 17 bases remaining between them. The CDR3 here is CASSLSLAGLSEQFF. CDR3 DNA sequence: TGTGCCAGCAGCTTATCCCTGGCCGGACTTTCTGAGCAGTTCTTC.

In the case of this clone: The sample has other DNA sequences that encode this CDR3 too. V is TRBV10-3 and J is TRBJ2-5; 9 nucleotides line up with TRBD1. The trim removed 6 bases at V and 4 bases at J, leaving 3 bases unmatched. There are 13 residues in the CDR3. CDR1 ENHRY and CDR2 SYGVKD come from the germline V gene. CDR3 nucleotide sequence: TGTGCCATCAGGAGGGGACAGGGAGAGACCCAGTACTTC. Protein product: CAIRRGQGETQYF.

J is TRBJ1-4 and V is TRBV6-1, with unresolved D. Germline V gene data show CDR1 as MNHNS and CDR2 as SASEGT. CDR3 length equals 14 residues. Trimming removed 8 bases from V and 8 bases from J, with 18 bases in between. The CDR3 DNA sequence: TGTGCCAGCGCCGGGGATCGGTTTCGGGAAAAACTGTTTTTT. The encoded protein is CASAGDRFREKLFF.

This chain links TRBV28 with TRBJ1-2, with no clear D. The V and J ends lost 2 bases and 6 bases respectively, with 10 bases between them. Germline assignment: CDR1 MDHEN and CDR2 SYDVKM. This CDR3 spans 13 amino acids. The CDR3 reads CASSLPQAHGYTF. The CDR3 DNA reads as TGTGCCAGCAGTTTACCCCAGGCCCATGGCTACACCTTC.

The chain employs TRBV7-2 and TRBJ1-1; D is unclear. The CDR3 contains 17 residues. Deletions cut 5 bases from V and 1 base from J, with 20 bases between. The germline CDR1 and CDR2 sequences are SGHTA and FQGNSA. CDR3 region: CASSRRGVGIWNTEAFF. The CDR3 DNA sequence: TGTGCCAGCAGCCGTCGTGGGGTCGGCATTTGGAACACTGAAGCTTTCTTT.

A word on this clone: This CDR3 is also generated by other DNA sequences in the sample. This chain's CDR3 is CASSRTGIQSYEQYF. Here the CDR3 DNA reads TGTGCCAGTAGCCGGACGGGGATACAGTCCTACGAGCAGTACTTC. The chain joins TRBV11-2 to TRBJ2-7; perhaps TRBD2 as D (5 bases). The CDR3 extends over 15 amino acids. V was clipped by 9 bases and J by 1 base, with 19 bases between them. Germline V gene lookup returns CDR1 SGHAT and CDR2 FQNNGV.

The genes are TRBV7-2 and TRBJ2-5, with 11 bases aligning to TRBD2. There are 15 residues in the CDR3. V lost 6 bases, J lost 5 bases, and 8 bases stayed unmatched. Germline V gene sequence: CDR1 SGHTA, CDR2 FQGNSA. The CDR3 region is CASRITSGRGETQYF. The CDR3 nucleotides read TGTGCCAGCAGGATTACTAGCGGGAGAGGCGAGACCCAGTACTTC.

This clone was seen a single time. V and J are TRBV5-1 and TRBJ2-1, with a weak D call TRBD1 (5 bases). CDR1 SGHRS and CDR2 YFSETQ come from the germline V gene. The ends were cut back, 4 bases at V and 7 bases at J, with 15 bases in the middle. This CDR3 has 14 residues. The CDR3: CASSLSAGPNEQFF. Here the CDR3 DNA reads TGCGCCAGCAGCCTTAGTGCAGGGCCAAATGAGCAGTTCTTC.

The chain joins TRBV11-2 to TRBJ1-4; D unclear. Germline-derived CDR1 and CDR2 are SGHAT and FQNNGV. CDR3 length equals 12 residues. Trimming cost V 5 bases and J 8 bases, with 9 bases left between them. The CDR3 region has the DNA TGTGCCAGCAGCGCAAAAGCCGAAAAACTGTTTTTT. Translation: CASSAKAEKLFF.

With respect to this clone: In the same sample, other DNA sequences code for this CDR3. The rearrangement links TRBV18 to TRBJ1-3; D uncertain. This CDR3 has 13 residues. V was cut by 2 bases and J by 7 bases, with 9 bases left in between. The germline CDR1 and CDR2 sequences are KGHSH and LQKENI. This CDR3 reads CASSPGAGNTIYF. The CDR3 DNA sequence: TGTGCCAGCTCACCAGGAGCGGGGAACACCATATATTTT.

The rearrangement links TRBV7-9 to TRBJ1-2, with 11 bases aligning to TRBD1. Germline V CDR1 and CDR2: SEHNR, FQNEAQ (reference sequence). With V trimmed by 5 bases and J by 6 bases, 5 bases remained unmatched. The CDR3 has 14 residues. Here the CDR3 reads CASSPGQGADGYTF. CDR3 nucleotide sequence: TGTGCCAGCAGCCCCGGACAGGGGGCGGATGGCTACACCTTC.

V and J are TRBV28 and TRBJ1-2; 8 nucleotides match TRBD1. This CDR3 spans 15 amino acids. Germline-derived CDR1 and CDR2 are MDHEN and SYDVKM. The V segment lost 8 bases and the J segment 7 bases; nucleotides outside the gene matches: 15. In DNA form, the CDR3 reads TGTGCCAGCCTAAAAAGGGACAGGTTGCCTACTGGCTACACCTTC. The encoded protein is CASLKRDRLPTGYTF.

The gene calls are TRBV5-1 and TRBJ1-5, with 9 bases lining up with TRBD1. Germline-derived CDR1 and CDR2 are SGHRS and YFSETQ. The V and J ends lost 4 bases and 7 bases, in that order; junction bases with no gene match: 6. CDR3 length: 14 residues. In DNA, the CDR3 is TGCGCCAGCAGCCCACAGGGGGCGGAACAGCCCCAGCATTTT. This encodes CASSPQGAEQPQHF.

The rearrangement joins TRBV11-2 to TRBJ2-1; D may match TRBD1 or TRBD2 (5 bases each). Germline loops: CDR1 SGHAT, CDR2 FQNNGV. There are 13 residues in the CDR3. Trimming removed 5 bases at V and 9 bases at J, with 14 bases between. CDR3 loop: CASSNVGTGEQFF. The CDR3 DNA is TGTGCCAGCAGCAACGTGGGGACGGGTGAGCAGTTCTTC.

This chain uses TRBV28 with TRBJ2-1; TRBD2 agrees at 16 bases. The germline V gene encodes CDR1 MDHEN and CDR2 SYDVKM. The CDR3 consists of 15 residues. V lost 5 bases, J lost 13 bases, and 8 bases stayed unmatched. The CDR3: CASSPPGLAGGQQFF. The CDR3 DNA reads TGTGCCAGCAGTCCTCCGGGACTAGCGGGAGGGCAACAGTTCTTC.

CDR3 protein: CATSSRDYYNEQFF. The CDR3, as DNA: TGTGCCACCAGCAGTCGGGACTACTACAATGAGCAGTTCTTC. The V gene is TRBV15, the J gene TRBJ2-1; TRBD2 matches 7 bases. Germline values: CDR1 LNHNV, CDR2 YYDKDF (reference sequence). The trim removed 3 bases at V and 3 bases at J, leaving 2 bases unmatched. The CDR3 covers 14 residues.

This clone occurred once. This chain joins TRBV2 and TRBJ2-5, with TRBD1 matching 10 bases. The CDR3 runs 16 residues. Germline loops: CDR1 SNHLY, CDR2 FYNNEI. V gave up 2 bases and J gave up 4 bases; unmatched junction bases: 7. The DNA of the CDR3 is TGTGCCAGCAGTGAACCCGGGAGGACAGGGGGAGAGACCCAGTACTTC. Encoded protein: CASSEPGRTGGETQYF.

The chain links TRBV4-2 to TRBJ2-3; possibly TRBD1 for D (6 bases). CDR3 size: 14 residues. The ends were cut back, 4 bases at V and 4 bases at J, with 12 bases in the middle. Germline assignment: CDR1 LGHNA and CDR2 YNFKEQ. The CDR3 sequence: CASSREKGADTQYF. DNA for the CDR3: TGTGCCAGCAGCCGAGAGAAGGGGGCAGATACGCAGTATTTT.

The J gene is TRBJ1-2, the V gene TRBV21-1. TRBV21-1 has pseudogene status. The length of the CDR3 is 13 residues. The CDR3 region has the DNA TGTGCCAGTAGGTTAGGGGGGGTCTATGGCTACACCTTC. It translates to CASRLGGVYGYTF.

This chain links TRBV18 with TRBJ2-1, with D perhaps being TRBD1 or TRBD2 (7 bases each). Germline CDR1 KGHSH, CDR2 LQKENI. Deletions cut 1 base from V and 3 bases from J, with 16 bases between. The length of the CDR3 is 17 residues. CDR3 nucleotides: TGTGCCAGCTCACCACTCGGGGGAGGGGGCATCTACAATGAGCAGTTCTTC. It encodes CASSPLGGGGIYNEQFF.

V is TRBV5-1 and J is TRBJ2-2; the D is unclear. CDR3 length: 14 amino acids. V was pared by 0 bases and J by 4 bases, with 7 bases between. The germline V gene encodes CDR1 SGHRS and CDR2 YFSETQ. In DNA, the CDR3 is TGCGCCAGCAGCTTGGAACCTATCACCGGGGAGCTGTTTTTT. Translated, it gives CASSLEPITGELFF.

This rearrangement joins TRBV2 to TRBJ1-1; D may be TRBD1 (6 bases). Germline values: CDR1 SNHLY, CDR2 FYNNEI. The CDR3 sequence is 14 residues long. Trimming cost V 7 bases and J 5 bases, with 17 bases left between them. The CDR3 DNA is TGTGCCAGCACGTTGGCAGGGGTTGAGACTGAAGCTTTCTTT. This sequence encodes CASTLAGVETEAFF.